This is a list of T cell receptor beta chains from one sample in a study of cytomegalovirus exposure and HLA in healthy donors. The table came from immunoSEQ multiplex PCR; TCRdb's copy has only in-frame clones and leaves some out. Among 65,000 to 70,000 clones listed, about nine tenths were seen once. The sample consisted of PBMCs. These receptors were obtained from a man between 18 and 35 years old in good health and CMV-seronegative. CDR3s include the opening cysteine and the closing phenylalanine or tryptophan. Size tells how often a clone was seen (once, few, many) or the class of an expanded clone, and some rows leave it out.

CASSMGERVISEQFF	.	TRBV19
CASSPGRGTEAFF	.	TRBV7-2
CASSLSADTDTQYF	.	TRBV5-6
CANPLAGGKYEQFF	.	TRBV25-1
CASSYLGHYNTEAFF	.	TRBV6-5
CASSPGTGTYEQYF	.	TRBV4-3
CASSYRYEQYF	.	TRBV6-1
CASSYSDGSSYNEQFF	.	TRBV6-5
CASSLTRGVPQYF	.	TRBV5-1
CASSLFGGGELFF	.	TRBV28
CASSLTGRGRTTEAFF	.	TRBV5-4
CASISGGGINNQPQHF	.	TRBV28
CASRPEESGANVLTF	.	TRBV6-5
CAISETGSINEQFF	.	TRBV10-3
CASQADSSSYEQYF	.	TRBV28
CASSPATGGKDEQYF	.	TRBV28
CASSFTSGRRVNEQYF	.	TRBV7-2
CASSLPESYEQYF	.	TRBV28
CASSHPLAYTGELFF	.	TRBV7-9
CASSGLQSGSTYEQYF	once	TRBV19
CASSSPGIDAGEKLFF	.	TRBV28
CASSRGTDSYYEQYF	.	TRBV9
CASTLAGTGEEKLFF	.	TRBV7-9
CASSPAGVYEQYF	.	TRBV4-2
CASSQGLSVNTGELFF	.	TRBV4-3
CASTPVATNEKLFF	.	TRBV19
CASSRASGSMMGSYEQYF	.	TRBV18
CASGLVLVWREQYF	once	TRBV12-5
CASSSGVYGYTF	.	TRBV5-1
CASSLTSGGLEQYF	.	TRBV5-1
CASSSWGANYGYTF	few	TRBV7-2
CASSQGLAGVGEQYF	.	TRBV4-1
CASSPDIGGEWVETQYF	.	TRBV9
CASSINPGHSEAFF	.	TRBV19
CASSQEGGTGELFF	.	TRBV4-3
CASSLGHREDTEAFF	.	TRBV5-1
CASSLGTNEQYF	.	TRBV7-6
CASSFDRGTYEQYF	.	TRBV7-2
CSVIAGGVTDTQYF	.	TRBV29-1
CASSLRLAEYQETQYF	.	TRBV13
CASSWQVGEAFF	.	TRBV19
CASSLASTSNQPQHF	.	TRBV7-2
CASSQLAGNEQFF	.	TRBV7-8
CASSEQAGLAGSHEQYF	few	TRBV6-4
CASSSSSLAGGGYGEQFF	.	TRBV11-2
CASSFVTDTEAFF	.	TRBV7-2
CASSLRGLRSTDTQYF	.	TRBV5-6
CASSPHRGREAEAFF	.	TRBV7-8
CASSVVVMNTEAFF	.	TRBV9
CASSVVPSGGSSYEQYF	.	TRBV9
CASSQEMWTSGSWEGRVGEQFF	.	TRBV4-2
CASRAEVNTEAFF	.	TRBV19
CAWSTGTGGGRETQYF	.	TRBV30